This is a list of T cell receptor beta chains from one sample in a study of blood T cell repertoires in COVID-19. Assay: immunoSEQ multiplex PCR; the TCRdb copy retains only in-frame clones and omits some. Of over 200,000 clones listed, 70% to 90% are singletons. Sequenced material: PBMCs or T cells enriched from blood (not recorded which). These receptors all stem from a man between 18 and 29 years old who had recovered from COVID-19. Both conserved end residues are part of each CDR3. The D gene is left open where the match is weak. Clone size, where shown, is once, few, many, or a class for clones that have expanded.

TRBJ1-4 | TRBV10-3 | . | . | CAIRPQGTEKLFF | TGTGCCATCAGACCACAGGGAACGGAAAAACTGTTTTTT
TRBJ2-7 | TRBV6-5 | . | TRBD1 | CASSETGRYEQYF | TGTGCCAGCAGCGAGACAGGGCGCTACGAGCAGTACTTC
TRBJ2-7 | TRBV19 | . | TRBD2 | CASSPGTSGSYEQYF | TGTGCCAGTAGTCCCGGGACTAGCGGCTCCTACGAGCAGTACTTC
TRBJ1-2 | TRBV25-1 | . | TRBD1 | CASSELHRGSGYTF | TGTGCCAGCAGTGAGCTACACAGGGGCAGTGGCTACACCTTC
TRBJ2-1 | TRBV6-2/TRBV6-3 | . | . | CASSYGGRSSYNEQFF | TGTGCCAGCAGTTATGGTGGGCGTAGCTCCTACAATGAGCAGTTCTTC
TRBJ2-2 | TRBV30 | . | . | CAWSPPTGELFF | TGTGCCTGGAGTCCTCCCACCGGGGAGCTGTTTTTT
TRBJ1-2 | TRBV2 | few | . | CASRGREGDYGYTF | TGTGCCAGCAGGGGAAGGGAGGGGGACTATGGCTACACCTTC
TRBJ2-5 | TRBV18 | . | . | CASSNGIQETQYF | TGTGCCAGCTCAAACGGGATACAAGAGACCCAGTACTTC
TRBJ2-2 | TRBV30 | . | . | CAWTGFIGELFF | TGTGCCTGGACAGGGTTCATCGGGGAGCTGTTTTTT
TRBJ1-1 | TRBV6-5 | few | TRBD1 | CASTPTGGAEAFF | TGTGCCAGCACCCCGACAGGGGGCGCTGAAGCTTTCTTT
TRBJ1-1 | TRBV10-2 | . | TRBD1 | CASRFTRDSTEAFF | TGCGCCAGCAGATTCACCAGGGACAGCACTGAAGCTTTCTTT
TRBJ1-2 | TRBV7-9 | . | TRBD1 | CASSRDRVGGYTF | TGTGCCAGCAGCCGAGACAGGGTCGGGGGCTACACCTTC
TRBJ2-5 | TRBV28 | . | TRBD2 | CASSSTWTSGGETQYF | TGTGCCAGCAGTTCAACCTGGACTAGCGGGGGGGAGACCCAGTACTTC
TRBJ1-1 | TRBV12-3/TRBV12-4 | once | . | CASRPSSTEAFF | TGTGCCAGCAGGCCGAGCTCCACTGAAGCTTTCTTT
TRBJ2-5 | TRBV3-1/TRBV3-2 | . | TRBD2 | CASSLAGETQYF | TGTGCCAGCAGCCTAGCGGGAGAGACCCAGTACTTC
TRBJ1-1 | TRBV19 | . | . | CASQGYTEAFF | TGTGCCAGCCAGGGATACACTGAAGCTTTCTTT
TRBJ1-2 | TRBV19 | once | TRBD1 | CASSIFGQGDSGYTF | TGTGCCAGTAGTATATTTGGACAGGGGGACTCTGGCTACACCTTC
TRBJ1-2 | TRBV7-9 | . | TRBD1 | CASSLYLDRGQGYTF | TGTGCCAGCAGCCTCTATTTAGACAGGGGCCAAGGCTACACCTTC
TRBJ2-7 | TRBV3-1/TRBV3-2 | . | . | CASSQGGYEQYF | TGTGCCAGCAGCCAAGGAGGCTACGAGCAGTACTTC
TRBJ1-2 | TRBV6-5 | . | . | CASSYAQGNGYTF | TGTGCCAGCAGTTACGCCCAGGGGAATGGCTACACCTTC
TRBJ2-3 | TRBV7-9 | . | . | CASSPSYVSTDTQYF | TGTGCCAGCAGTCCTTCTTATGTTAGCACAGATACGCAGTATTTT
TRBJ1-4 | TRBV2 | . | . | CASSQNEKLFF | TGTGCCAGCAGTCAAAATGAAAAACTGTTTTTT
TRBJ2-1 | TRBV19 | once | . | CASSIPVNEQFF | TGTGCCAGTAGTATTCCCGTGAATGAGCAGTTCTTC
TRBJ1-2 | TRBV7-9 | . | TRBD1 | CASSFVTGEPGYGYTF | TGTGCCAGCAGCTTTGTGACAGGGGAACCAGGCTATGGCTACACCTTC
TRBJ2-1 | TRBV28 | . | TRBD2 | CASTSSGSSYNEQFF | TGTGCCAGCACTTCTAGCGGGAGCTCCTACAATGAGCAGTTCTTC
TRBJ2-3 | TRBV5-1 | . | . | CASSLEGGARWGDTQYF | TGCGCCAGCAGCTTGGAAGGAGGGGCGCGATGGGGGGATACGCAGTATTTT
TRBJ1-2 | TRBV12-3/TRBV12-4 | once | . | CASSAGNYGYTF | TGTGCCAGCAGCGCGGGGAACTATGGCTACACCTTC
TRBJ1-2 | TRBV7-2 | . | . | CASSPYSLRGGWGYGYTF | TGTGCCAGCAGCCCGTACTCCCTCAGGGGCGGTTGGGGCTATGGCTACACCTTC
TRBJ2-2 | TRBV5-1 | . | . | CASSDPQGSGELFF | TGCGCCAGCAGCGATCCTCAGGGCAGCGGGGAGCTGTTTTTT
TRBJ2-1 | TRBV6-4 | . | TRBD2 | CASSDYGLAGLNEQFF | TGTGCCAGCAGTGATTATGGACTAGCGGGGCTGAATGAGCAGTTCTTC
TRBJ1-2 | TRBV7-3 | . | . | CASSFGPPPRRAGNYGYTF | TGTGCCAGCAGCTTTGGGCCACCTCCCCGCAGGGCTGGGAACTATGGCTACACCTTC
TRBJ2-7 | TRBV30 | . | . | CAWSDGGQKPSYEQYF | TGTGCCTGGAGTGACGGGGGACAGAAGCCCTCCTACGAGCAGTACTTC
TRBJ1-1 | TRBV29-1 | . | . | CSVTTLTEAFF | TGCAGCGTGACGACATTGACTGAAGCTTTCTTT